Listed here are 9 T cell receptor beta chains from one sample, sequenced in a study of CD8+CD57+ T cells in acquired aplastic anemia. Genomic DNA, the template, was used for profiling of the TCR beta VDJ and CDR3. MiXCR was run by TCRdb on the reads, yielding one entry per CDR3 protein. The sample contains some 200,000 distinct CDR3 sequences, about 37% of which appear only once. Specimen: sorted CD4+, CD8+, or CD8+CD57+ T cells (not recorded which) from PBMCs. These receptors were collected from a human donor in good health, serving as a control.

There are many counts of this clonotype. The rearrangement links TRBV7-9 to TRBJ1-4; 10 nucleotides match TRBD1. The CDR3 extends over 15 amino acids. V was pared by 5 bases and J by 8 bases, with 8 bases of the junction left unmatched. Germline assignment: CDR1 SEHNR and CDR2 FQNEAQ (reference sequence). As DNA, the CDR3 is TGTGCCAGCAGCGTACCGGGACAGGGGAGGGAAAAACTGTTTTTT. This sequence encodes CASSVPGQGREKLFF.

About this clonotype itself: A read error may explain this, as a much larger clone is one base away. The chain links TRBV2 to TRBJ1-5, with 7 bases lining up with TRBD1. The CDR3 is made up of 13 amino acids. Trimming took 8 bases from V and 4 from J; bases not matched to a gene: 5. Germline values: CDR1 SNHLY, CDR2 FYNNEI. The CDR3 protein is CASGSGQNQPQHF. CDR3 sequence (DNA): TGTGCCAGCGGATCGGGACAGAATCAGCCCCAGCATTTT.

This clonotype was seen many times. The chain combines TRBV6-6 with TRBJ2-7; D unresolved. V gave up 5 bases and J gave up 2 bases, with 16 bases separating them. CDR3 length: 15 amino acids. CDR1 MNHNY and CDR2 SVGAGI come from the germline V gene (reference sequence). For the CDR3, the DNA is TGTGCCAGCAGTCGGTCGTCTTTGACGGCCTACGAGCAGTACTTC. Its translation is CASSRSSLTAYEQYF.

CDR3 sequence: CASSVNSENEQFF. DNA for the CDR3: TGTGCCAGCAGTGTTAACAGTGAGAATGAGCAGTTCTTC. V is TRBV2 and J is TRBJ2-1; the D is unclear. This CDR3 comprises 13 residues. Trimming shortened V by 4 bases and J by 7 bases, and 11 bases separated the two germline ends. Looked up from germline, CDR1 is SNHLY and CDR2 is FYNNEI.

This clonotype was seen repeatedly, ten times or more. This chain uses TRBV11-1 with TRBJ1-2; 7 bases map to TRBD1. The CDR3 runs to 20 residues. Germline loops: CDR1 SGHAT, CDR2 FQDESV (reference sequence). Trimming took 8 bases from V and 2 from J; bases not matched to a gene: 26. The CDR3: CASRSPLTGTASQLNYGYTF. The CDR3 DNA follows: TGTGCCAGCCGATCTCCCCTCACCGGGACAGCTTCCCAACTCAACTATGGCTACACCTTC. Together with reference TRBV11-1 and TRBJ1-2, the CDR3 gives the full variable domain: EAEVAQSPRYKITEKSQAVAFWCDPISGHATLYWYRQILGQGPELLVQFQDESVVDDSQLPKDRFSAERLKGVDSTLKIQPAELGDSAMYLCASRSPLTGTASQLNYGYTFGSGTRLTVV.

The chain employs TRBV29-1 and TRBJ2-7, with TRBD2 identical over 14 bases. The CDR3 loop spans 17 amino acids. The V gene end was trimmed by 6 bases and the J gene end by 2 bases; junction bases not matched to a gene: 12. Germline V gene data show CDR1 as SQVTM and CDR2 as ANQGSEA. The CDR3: CSVLGLAGATQAYEQYF. The CDR3 nucleotides read TGCAGCGTGCTGGGACTAGCGGGAGCCACTCAGGCCTACGAGCAGTACTTC.

This clonotype occurred once. DNA for the CDR3: TGTGCCAGCTCAGAATCTGCCTATAATTCACCCCTCCACTTT. Translation gives CASSESAYNSPLHF. This rearrangement joins TRBV7-9 to TRBJ1-6; D not resolved. CDR3 length: 14 residues. With 8 bases removed from V and 2 bases from J, the gap between germline ends came to 10 bases. Germline V gene lookup returns CDR1 SEHNR and CDR2 FQNEAQ (reference sequence).

This clonotype was seen many times. The J gene is TRBJ1-5, the V gene TRBV20-1; D perhaps matches TRBD1 (5 bases). Trimming removed 2 bases from V and 4 bases from J, with 12 bases in between. The V gene's germline CDR1 is DFQATT and CDR2 SNEGSKA (reference sequence). This CDR3 has 14 residues. The CDR3 bases are TGCAGTGCTAGACAGGGCCACTCTAATCAGCCCCAGCATTTT. This encodes CSARQGHSNQPQHF.

This clonotype showed up many times. V usage is TRBV19 and J usage is TRBJ1-2, with D maybe TRBD1 (5 bases). The V gene's germline CDR1 is LNHDA and CDR2 SQIVND (reference sequence). V gave up 4 bases and J gave up 6 bases, with 33 bases separating them. There are 20 residues in the CDR3. In nucleotides, the CDR3 is TGTGCCAGTAGTAACGGACTGGGGAAGGGCAGGGCTTTGGTAGGAGATGGCTACACCTTC. It codes for CASSNGLGKGRALVGDGYTF.